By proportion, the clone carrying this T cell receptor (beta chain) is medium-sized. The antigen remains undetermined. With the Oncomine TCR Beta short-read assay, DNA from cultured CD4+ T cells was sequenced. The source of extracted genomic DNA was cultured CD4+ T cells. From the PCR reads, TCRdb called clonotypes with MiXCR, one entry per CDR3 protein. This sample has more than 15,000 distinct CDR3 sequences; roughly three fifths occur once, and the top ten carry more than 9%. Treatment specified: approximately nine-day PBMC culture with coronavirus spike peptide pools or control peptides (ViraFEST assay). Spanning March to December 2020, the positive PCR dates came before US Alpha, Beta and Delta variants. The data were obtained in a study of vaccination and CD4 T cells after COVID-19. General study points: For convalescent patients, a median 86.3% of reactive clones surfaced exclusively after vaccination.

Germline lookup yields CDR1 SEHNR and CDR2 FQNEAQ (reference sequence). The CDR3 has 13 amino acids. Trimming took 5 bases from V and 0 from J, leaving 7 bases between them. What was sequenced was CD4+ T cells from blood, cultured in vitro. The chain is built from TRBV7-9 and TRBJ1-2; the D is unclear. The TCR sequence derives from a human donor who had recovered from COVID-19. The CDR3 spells CASSDRTNYGYTF. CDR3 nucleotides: TGTGCCAGCAGCGATAGGACTAACTATGGCTACACCTTC.